Each of the 6 T cell receptor beta chains below was sequenced from the same sample in a study of blood T cell repertoires in COVID-19. Profiling relied on immunoSEQ multiplex PCR, and the TCRdb table lists in-frame clones only, not all of them. The repertoire has over 130,000 clones, roughly 85% of them found once; the top ten carry about 2.9%. The sample consisted of peripheral blood. The source is a man aged 45-65 years with acute or convalescent COVID-19.

V gene TRBV5-1 combines with J gene TRBJ2-7; the match to TRBD1 covers 9 bases. V shed 4 bases, J shed 6 bases, and the junction held 8 bases outside the gene matches. This CDR3 comprises 14 residues. Per germline, CDR1 SGHRS and CDR2 YFSETQ. CDR3 DNA: TGCGCCAGCAGCCTAGGGACAGGGAGTCTCGAGCAGTACTTC. This codes for CASSLGTGSLEQYF.

The chain recombines TRBV10-3 with TRBJ2-1, with TRBD1 matching 7 bases. V lost 10 bases to trimming and J lost 3 bases; unmatched junction nucleotides: 3. The CDR3 loop spans 12 amino acids. Germline V gene sequence: CDR1 ENHRY, CDR2 SYGVKD. As DNA, the CDR3 is TGTGCCACCGGGACAGTCTACAATGAGCAGTTCTTC. Translation gives CATGTVYNEQFF.

The CDR3 here is CASRASSYEQYF. The CDR3 coding sequence is TGTGCCAGCAGGGCTTCTTCCTACGAGCAGTACTTC. The chain is built from TRBV2 and TRBJ2-7, with unresolved D. This CDR3 has 12 residues. V lost 6 bases to trimming and J lost 1 base, with 7 bases between them. The V gene's germline CDR1 is SNHLY and CDR2 FYNNEI. The full variable domain, rest sourced from reference TRBV2 and TRBJ2-7, is EPEVTQTPSHQVTQMGQEVILRCVPISNHLYFYWYRQILGQKVEFLVSFYNNEISEKSEIFDDQFSVERPDGSNFTLKIRSTKLEDSAMYFCASRASSYEQYFGPGTRLTVT.

V and J are TRBV5-4 and TRBJ2-3, with 9 positions matching TRBD2. The CDR3 sequence is 16 residues long. The germline V gene has CDR1 SGHNT and CDR2 YYREEE (reference sequence). V trimming: 1 base; J trimming: 5 bases; junction bases outside the gene matches: 8. The chain's CDR3 is CASSLRAGGAIDTQYF. CDR3 nucleotides: TGTGCCAGCAGCTTGAGGGCGGGGGGGGCGATAGATACGCAGTATTTT.

This clone has just a few counts. The chain links TRBV5-1 to TRBJ1-3; no reliable D call. The CDR3 loop spans 16 amino acids. Per the germline V gene, CDR1 is SGHRS and CDR2 is YFSETQ. Between the trimmed V and J ends, which lost 1 base and 1 base, there was a span of 12 bases. In nucleotides, the CDR3 is TGCGCCAGCAGCTTGACCGGTTCCATATCTGGAAACACCATATATTTT. Its protein product is CASSLTGSISGNTIYF.

DNA of the CDR3: TGTGCCAGCAGCTTAGCGCCAGAATTTGGAAACACCATATATTTT. Amino acids: CASSLAPEFGNTIYF. The chain joins TRBV7-9 to TRBJ1-3, with D unresolved. Trimming cost V 0 bases and J 3 bases, with 9 bases left between them. Germline CDR1 reads SEHNR; CDR2 reads FQNEAQ (reference sequence). There are 15 residues in the CDR3.